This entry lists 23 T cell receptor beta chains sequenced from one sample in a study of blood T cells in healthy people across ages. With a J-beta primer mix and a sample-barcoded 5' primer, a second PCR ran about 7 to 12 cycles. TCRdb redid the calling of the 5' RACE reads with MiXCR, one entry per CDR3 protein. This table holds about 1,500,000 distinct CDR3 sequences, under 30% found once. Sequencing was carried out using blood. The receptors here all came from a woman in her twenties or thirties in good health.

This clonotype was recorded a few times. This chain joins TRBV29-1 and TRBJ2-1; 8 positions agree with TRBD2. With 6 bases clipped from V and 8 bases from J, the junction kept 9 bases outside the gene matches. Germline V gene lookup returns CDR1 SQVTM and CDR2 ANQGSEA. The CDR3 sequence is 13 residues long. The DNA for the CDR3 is TGCAGCGTGGGGGCGGGGGGCTCGGATGAGCAGTTCTTC. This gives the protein CSVGAGGSDEQFF.

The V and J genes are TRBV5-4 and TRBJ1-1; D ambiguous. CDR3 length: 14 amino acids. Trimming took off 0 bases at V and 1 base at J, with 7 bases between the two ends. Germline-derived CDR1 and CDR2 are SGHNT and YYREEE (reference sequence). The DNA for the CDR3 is TGTGCCAGCAGCTTGGAGTTGGGGAACACTGAAGCTTTCTTT. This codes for CASSLELGNTEAFF.

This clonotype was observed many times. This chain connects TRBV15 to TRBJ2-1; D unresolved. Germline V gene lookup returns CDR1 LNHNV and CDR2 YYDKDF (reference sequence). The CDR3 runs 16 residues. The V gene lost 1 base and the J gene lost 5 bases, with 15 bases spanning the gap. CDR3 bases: TGTGCCACCAGCAGAGTTAGGACCATGTCCAACAATGAGCAGTTCTTC. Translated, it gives CATSRVRTMSNNEQFF.

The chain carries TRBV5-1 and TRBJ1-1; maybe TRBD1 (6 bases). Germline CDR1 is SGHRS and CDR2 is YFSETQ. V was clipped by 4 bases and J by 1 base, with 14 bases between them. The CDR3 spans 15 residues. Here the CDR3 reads CASSVVQGPNTEAFF. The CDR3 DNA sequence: TGCGCCAGCAGCGTCGTACAGGGACCGAACACTGAAGCTTTCTTT.

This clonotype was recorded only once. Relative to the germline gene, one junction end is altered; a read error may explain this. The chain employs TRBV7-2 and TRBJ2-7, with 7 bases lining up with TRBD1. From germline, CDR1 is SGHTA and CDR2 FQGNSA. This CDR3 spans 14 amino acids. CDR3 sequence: CASSLAGTAYEQHF. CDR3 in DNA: TGTGCCAGCAGCTTAGCCGGGACAGCTTACGAGCAGCACTTC.

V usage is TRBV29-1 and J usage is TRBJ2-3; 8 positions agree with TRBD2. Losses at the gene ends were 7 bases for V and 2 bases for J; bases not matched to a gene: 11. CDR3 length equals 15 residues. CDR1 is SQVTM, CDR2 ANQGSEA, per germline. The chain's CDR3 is CSAYWPTSVTDTQYF. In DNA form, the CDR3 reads TGCAGCGCCTATTGGCCGACTAGCGTCACAGATACGCAGTATTTT.

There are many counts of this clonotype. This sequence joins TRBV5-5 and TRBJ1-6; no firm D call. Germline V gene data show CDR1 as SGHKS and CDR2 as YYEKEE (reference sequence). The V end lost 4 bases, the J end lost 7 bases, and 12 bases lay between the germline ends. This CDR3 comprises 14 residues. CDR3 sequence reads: CASSREAMNSPLHF. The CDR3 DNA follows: TGTGCCAGCAGCCGCGAGGCGATGAATTCACCCCTCCACTTT.

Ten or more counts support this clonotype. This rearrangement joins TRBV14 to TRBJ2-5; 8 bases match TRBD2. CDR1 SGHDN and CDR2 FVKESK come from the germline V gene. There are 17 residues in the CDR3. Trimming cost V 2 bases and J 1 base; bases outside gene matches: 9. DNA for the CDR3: TGTGCCAGCAGCCAATCGGAGCGGGGGTCCATCCAAGAGACCCAGTACTTC. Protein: CASSQSERGSIQETQYF.

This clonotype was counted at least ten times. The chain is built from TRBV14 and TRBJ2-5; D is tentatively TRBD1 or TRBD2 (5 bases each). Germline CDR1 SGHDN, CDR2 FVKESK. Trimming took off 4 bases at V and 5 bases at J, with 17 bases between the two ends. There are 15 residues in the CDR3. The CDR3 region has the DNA TGTGCCAGCAGCCCTCGCGGAGCATGGGGGGAGACCCAGTACTTC. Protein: CASSPRGAWGETQYF.

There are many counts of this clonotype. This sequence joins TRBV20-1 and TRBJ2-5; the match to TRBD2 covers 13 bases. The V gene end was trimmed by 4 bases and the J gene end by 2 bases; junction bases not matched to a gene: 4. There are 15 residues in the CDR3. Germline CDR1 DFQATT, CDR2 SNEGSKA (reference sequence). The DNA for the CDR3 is TGCAGTGCTACGGGACTAGCGGGGCATCAAGAGACCCAGTACTTC. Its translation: CSATGLAGHQETQYF.

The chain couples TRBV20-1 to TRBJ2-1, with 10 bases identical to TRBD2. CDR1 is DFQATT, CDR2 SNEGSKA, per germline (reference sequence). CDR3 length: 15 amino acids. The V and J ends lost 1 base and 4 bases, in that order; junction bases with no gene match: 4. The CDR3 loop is CSARASGSPYNEQFF. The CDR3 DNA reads TGCAGTGCTAGAGCTAGCGGGAGTCCTTACAATGAGCAGTTCTTC.

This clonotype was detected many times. The CDR3: CSVDRDGGETQYF. The CDR3 DNA follows: TGCAGCGTCGACAGGGATGGGGGGGAGACCCAGTACTTC. The chain carries TRBV29-1 and TRBJ2-5; perhaps TRBD1 as D (7 bases). V was trimmed by 6 bases and J by 5 bases, leaving 16 bases between them. Germline V lookup: CDR1 SQVTM, CDR2 ANQGSEA. The length of the CDR3 is 13 residues.

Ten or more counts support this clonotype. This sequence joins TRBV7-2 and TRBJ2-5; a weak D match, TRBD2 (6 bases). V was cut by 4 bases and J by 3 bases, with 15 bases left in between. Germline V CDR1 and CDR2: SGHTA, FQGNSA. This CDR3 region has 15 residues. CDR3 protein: CASSWTGAPEETQYF. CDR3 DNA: TGTGCCAGCAGCTGGACGGGAGCACCTGAAGAGACCCAGTACTTC. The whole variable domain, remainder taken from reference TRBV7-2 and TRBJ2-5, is GAGVSQSPSNKVTEKGKDVELRCDPISGHTALYWYRQSLGQGLEFLIYFQGNSAPDKSGLPSDRFSAERTGGSVSTLTIQRTQQEDSAVYLCASSWTGAPEETQYFGPGTRLLVL.

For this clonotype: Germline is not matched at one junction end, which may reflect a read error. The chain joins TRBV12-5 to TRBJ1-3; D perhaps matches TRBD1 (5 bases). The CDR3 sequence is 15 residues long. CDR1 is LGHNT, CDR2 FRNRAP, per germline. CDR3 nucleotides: TGTGCCAGTGGTTTGAGACAGACCTCTGGAAACACCATATATTTT. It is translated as CASGLRQTSGNTIYF. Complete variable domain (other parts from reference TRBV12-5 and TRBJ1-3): DARVTQTPRHKVTEMGQEVTMRCQPILGHNTVFWYRQTMMQGLELLAYFRNRAPLDDSGMPKDRFSAEMPDATLATLKIQPSEPRDSAVYFCASGLRQTSGNTIYFGEGSWLTVV.

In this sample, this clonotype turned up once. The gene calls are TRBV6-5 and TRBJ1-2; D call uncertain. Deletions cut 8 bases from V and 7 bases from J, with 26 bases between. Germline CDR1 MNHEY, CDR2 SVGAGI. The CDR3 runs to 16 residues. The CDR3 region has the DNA TGTGCCAGCCGAAATAACCTCCCAGGAGGGTGCGGTGGCTACACCTTC. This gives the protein CASRNNLPGGCGGYTF.

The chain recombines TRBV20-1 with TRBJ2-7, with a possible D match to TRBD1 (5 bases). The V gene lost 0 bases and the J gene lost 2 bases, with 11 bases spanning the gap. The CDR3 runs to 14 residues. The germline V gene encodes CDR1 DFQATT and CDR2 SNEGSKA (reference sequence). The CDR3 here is CSARDVEGAYEQYF. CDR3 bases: TGCAGTGCTAGAGACGTAGAAGGGGCCTACGAGCAGTACTTC.

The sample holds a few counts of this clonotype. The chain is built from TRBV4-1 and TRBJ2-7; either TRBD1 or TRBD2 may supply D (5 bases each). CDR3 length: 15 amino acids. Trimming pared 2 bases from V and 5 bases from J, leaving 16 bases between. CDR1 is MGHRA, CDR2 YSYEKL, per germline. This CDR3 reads CASSQRAGSVHEQYF. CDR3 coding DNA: TGCGCCAGCAGCCAACGGGCAGGGAGTGTCCACGAGCAGTACTTC.

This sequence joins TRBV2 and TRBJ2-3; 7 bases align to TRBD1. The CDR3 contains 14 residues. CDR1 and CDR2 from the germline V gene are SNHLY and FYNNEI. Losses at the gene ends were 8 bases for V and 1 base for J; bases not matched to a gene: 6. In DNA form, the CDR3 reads TGTGCCAGCGCAATCGACAGGGGCACAGATACGCAGTATTTT. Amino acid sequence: CASAIDRGTDTQYF. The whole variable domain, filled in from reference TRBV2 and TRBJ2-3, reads EPEVTQTPSHQVTQMGQEVILRCVPISNHLYFYWYRQILGQKVEFLVSFYNNEISEKSEIFDDQFSVERPDGSNFTLKIRSTKLEDSAMYFCASAIDRGTDTQYFGPGTRLTVL.

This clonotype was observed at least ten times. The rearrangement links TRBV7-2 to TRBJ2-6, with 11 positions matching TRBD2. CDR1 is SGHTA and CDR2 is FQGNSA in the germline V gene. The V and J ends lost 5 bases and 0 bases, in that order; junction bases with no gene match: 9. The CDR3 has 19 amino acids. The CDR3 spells CASSPRTSGLSSGANVLTF. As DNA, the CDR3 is TGTGCCAGCAGCCCCCGGACTAGCGGGCTGAGCTCTGGGGCCAACGTCCTGACTTTC.

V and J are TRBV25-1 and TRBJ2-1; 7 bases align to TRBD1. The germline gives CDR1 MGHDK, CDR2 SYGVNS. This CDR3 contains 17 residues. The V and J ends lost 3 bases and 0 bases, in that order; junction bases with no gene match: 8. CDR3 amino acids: CASSDAGGTSSYNEQFF. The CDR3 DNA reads TGTGCCAGCAGTGACGCAGGGGGAACAAGCTCCTACAATGAGCAGTTCTTC.

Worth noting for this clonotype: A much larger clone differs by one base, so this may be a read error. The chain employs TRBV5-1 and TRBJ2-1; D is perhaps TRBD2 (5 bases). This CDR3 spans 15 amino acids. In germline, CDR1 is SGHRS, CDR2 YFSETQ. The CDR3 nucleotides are TGCGTCAGCAGCCTGGACTGGGAGTCCTACAATGAGCAGTTCTTC. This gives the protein CVSSLDWESYNEQFF.

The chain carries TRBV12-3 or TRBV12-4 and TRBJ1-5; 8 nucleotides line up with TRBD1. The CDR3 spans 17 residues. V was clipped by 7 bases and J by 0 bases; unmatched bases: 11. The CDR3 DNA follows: TGTGCCAGCAACCCAGGACAGGGAGGGTATAGCAATCAGCCCCAGCATTTT. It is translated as CASNPGQGGYSNQPQHF.

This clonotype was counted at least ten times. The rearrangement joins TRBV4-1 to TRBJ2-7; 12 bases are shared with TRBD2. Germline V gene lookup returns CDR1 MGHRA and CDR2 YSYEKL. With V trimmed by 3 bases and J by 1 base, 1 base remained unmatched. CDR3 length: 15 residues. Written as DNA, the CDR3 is TGCGCCAGCAGCCAGCTAGCGGGGGGGTCCTACGAGCAGTACTTC. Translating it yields CASSQLAGGSYEQYF.